This T cell receptor (beta chain) comes out of a study of T cell clonality in common variable immunodeficiency. No CVID subject was ill or on immunomodulatory drugs when sampled. This table comes from immunoSEQ multiplex PCR, and its TCRdb copy is limited to in-frame clones, with some not included. The sample lists about 28,000 clones, none appearing once, the ten largest making up about 3%. Germline V gives CDR1 SGHRS, CDR2 YFSETQ. This CDR3 has 17 residues. V was clipped by 1 base and J by 3 bases; unmatched bases: 10. Findings of the study overall: CVID subjects had higher TCRbeta clonality than healthy controls, most marked in about a third. CVID patient heterogeneity limited repertoire-clinical complication correlations. Reportedly, TCR beta sequences from common variable immunodeficiency showed fewer deletions and N-nucleotide insertions. CVID subjects shared fewer TCRbeta clones than healthy controls did.

This clone was counted between two and nine times. The antigen is unknown. Coverage ceases 3 residues before the CDR3 finishes, and the germline J gene fills in the end. The rearrangement uses TRBV5-1 and TRBJ2-7; 10 nucleotides agree with TRBD2. The source material was peripheral blood mononuclear cells. The source of this sequence is a human donor with common variable immunodeficiency. The sequenced part of the CDR3 DNA is TGCGCCAGCAGCTTGAAAGTAGGACTAGCGGACCTCTACGAG. It yields the protein CASSLKVGLADLYE. The CDR3 in full is CASSLKVGLADLYEQYF.